This T cell receptor (beta chain) was identified during a study of cytomegalovirus exposure and HLA in healthy donors. Study overall: Roughly 80 million unique TCRs from HLA-typed donors made up an early data release.

Overall study results and limits: Researchers reported that a few CMV-associated chains were confirmed in vitro as CMV antigen-specific. Most CMV-associated TCR beta chains were later found to appear HLA-restricted.

Remarks on this clone: As yet, its antigen is unknown.

The CDR3 spans 16 residues. Germline values: CDR1 MNHEY, CDR2 SVGAGI. The germline V and J ends were trimmed by 0 bases and 0 bases, with 8 bases remaining between them. Primers: 60 Vbeta forward and 13 Jbeta reverse. Clones were read by immunoSEQ multiplex PCR, and TCRdb kept only the in-frame ones, dropping some. This table has around 160,000 clones, 60% to 80% appearing once. The chain links TRBV6-5 to TRBJ2-2, with D possibly matching TRBD2 (5 bases). The TCR originated in a male donor in good health and CMV-seronegative. What was sequenced was PBMCs. CDR3: CASSYSRGSNTGELFF. The CDR3 DNA reads TGTGCCAGCAGTTACTCCCGGGGTTCGAACACCGGGGAGCTGTTTTTT.